A selection of T cell receptor beta chains follows, all from one sample in a study of a mutant IDH1 vaccine in newly diagnosed glioma. The table came from immunoSEQ multiplex PCR; TCRdb's copy has only in-frame clones and leaves some out. The repertoire holds around 50,000 clones, with about nine tenths as singletons. The specimen was PBMCs, collected from a glioma patient treated with radiotherapy, temozolomide or both. These receptors were taken from a man aged 35 to 55 with glioma. The conserved cysteine and the conserved F or W are not part of the CDR3 here. Fields, in order: J gene, clone size, V gene, CDR3 length, CDR3 protein. Part of the rows lack a size; the others show once, few, many or a class for expanded clones.

J gene: TRBJ2-2; clone size: -; V gene: TRBV2; CDR3 length: 13; CDR3 protein: ASSKLAGSNGELF
J gene: TRBJ2-1; clone size: -; V gene: TRBV4-2; CDR3 length: 16; CDR3 protein: ASSRGVQGFFGHNEQF
J gene: TRBJ2-3; clone size: once; V gene: TRBV9; CDR3 length: 12; CDR3 protein: ASSVIPSTDTQY
J gene: TRBJ2-5; clone size: once; V gene: TRBV18; CDR3 length: 11; CDR3 protein: ASSPQGRETQY
J gene: TRBJ2-5; clone size: -; V gene: TRBV19; CDR3 length: 10; CDR3 protein: ASWSGSETQY
J gene: TRBJ2-7; clone size: -; V gene: TRBV28; CDR3 length: 9; CDR3 protein: ASSLDLEQY
J gene: TRBJ2-3; clone size: -; V gene: TRBV7-2; CDR3 length: 15; CDR3 protein: ASSLDSTGTSGVTQY
J gene: TRBJ2-7; clone size: once; V gene: TRBV4-1; CDR3 length: 17; CDR3 protein: ASSQSRTSGRAPTYEQY
J gene: TRBJ2-2; clone size: -; V gene: TRBV27; CDR3 length: 10; CDR3 protein: ASSEYTGELF
J gene: TRBJ2-7; clone size: -; V gene: TRBV7-2; CDR3 length: 16; CDR3 protein: ASSFKSGLAGASYEQY
J gene: TRBJ2-5; clone size: -; V gene: TRBV5-1; CDR3 length: 12; CDR3 protein: ASSSQGAQETQY
J gene: TRBJ2-7; clone size: -; V gene: TRBV9; CDR3 length: 13; CDR3 protein: ASSVESGFSYEQY
J gene: TRBJ2-1; clone size: -; V gene: TRBV6-4; CDR3 length: 14; CDR3 protein: ASSDSRGEGLDEQF
J gene: TRBJ2-5; clone size: -; V gene: TRBV2; CDR3 length: 10; CDR3 protein: ASNRAVETQY
J gene: TRBJ1-1; clone size: -; V gene: TRBV6-1; CDR3 length: 13; CDR3 protein: ASSEEGQVVPEAF
J gene: TRBJ1-3; clone size: -; V gene: TRBV7-9; CDR3 length: 14; CDR3 protein: ASSGQSQISGNTIY
J gene: TRBJ2-1; clone size: -; V gene: TRBV5-6; CDR3 length: 11; CDR3 protein: ASSLTSENEQF
J gene: TRBJ1-2; clone size: -; V gene: TRBV5-1; CDR3 length: 12; CDR3 protein: ASTQDGFDYGYT
J gene: TRBJ2-2; clone size: -; V gene: TRBV11-2; CDR3 length: 13; CDR3 protein: ASRVEAGATGELF
J gene: TRBJ2-2; clone size: -; V gene: TRBV5-1; CDR3 length: 12; CDR3 protein: ASGRNANTGELF
J gene: TRBJ1-1; clone size: -; V gene: TRBV5-4; CDR3 length: 12; CDR3 protein: ATSRGLQNTEAF
J gene: TRBJ1-6; clone size: once; V gene: TRBV29-1; CDR3 length: 11; CDR3 protein: SVFRPPSRPLH
J gene: TRBJ2-7; clone size: -; V gene: TRBV7-9; CDR3 length: 13; CDR3 protein: ASSSTSGKSYEQY
J gene: TRBJ2-2; clone size: -; V gene: TRBV6-6; CDR3 length: 13; CDR3 protein: ASSYRKFDTGELF
J gene: TRBJ1-4; clone size: once; V gene: TRBV4-2; CDR3 length: 12; CDR3 protein: ASSQGQGGEKLF
J gene: TRBJ2-5; clone size: once; V gene: TRBV28; CDR3 length: 13; CDR3 protein: ASSFWREGRETQY
J gene: TRBJ2-3; clone size: -; V gene: TRBV5-1; CDR3 length: 12; CDR3 protein: ASSPGQATDTQY